This TCR beta chain came from a study of CD8+ T cells in alopecia areata. Study in general: Dosing spanned 6 to 18 months on tofacitinib, then 6 months off drug.

Study-level findings and limits: Compared with normal scalp, lesional scalp had higher clonality and more expanded CD8+ clones.

For this clone: No antigen is known for it.

Trimming took 0 bases from V and 4 from J; bases not matched to a gene: 4. Germline assignment: CDR1 SGDLS and CDR2 YYNGEE. The CDR3 has 15 amino acids. cDNA serving as the sequencing template came from extracted, reverse transcribed RNA. Here immunoSEQ multiplex PCR was the method, and the copy in TCRdb shows in-frame clones only, minus some. The sample holds 80,000 to 100,000 clones; about two fifths are singletons and the top ten take around 1.5%. Peripheral blood and lesional scalp punch biopsies came from alopecia areata patients. The receptor was isolated from a human donor with alopecia areata. This chain joins TRBV9 and TRBJ2-7; 10 nucleotides align to TRBD1. Sequencing input: CD4+ T cells sorted from blood. CDR3 protein: CASSVDLGQGYEQYF. Written as DNA, the CDR3 is TGTGCCAGCAGCGTAGACCTGGGACAGGGGTACGAGCAGTACTTC. The complete variable domain, with remaining parts taken from reference TRBV9 and TRBJ2-7, reads DSGVTQTPKHLITATGQRVTLRCSPRSGDLSVYWYQQSLDQGLQFLIQYYNGEERAKGNILERFSAQQFPDLHSELNLSSLELGDSALYFCASSVDLGQGYEQYFGPGTRLTVT.